This T cell receptor beta chain was sequenced for a study of blood T cell repertoires in COVID-19 (dated by TCRdb to the early 2020s). A note on the overall study: The collaborator samples originated in the United States, Italy and Spain and spanned the acute and convalescent phases of COVID-19. The material from the prospective study consisted of cDNA or gDNA derived from T cells, B-cell-depleted T cells, or PBMCs. The dataset comprised deeply sampled blood TCRbeta repertoires from subjects exposed to, actively infected with, or recovered from COVID-19. The repertoires were made available in a free public database intended to serve as a resource for research on the immune response to SARS-CoV-2. The samples were drawn from two sources: the first 160 participants of the ongoing ImmuneRACE study, and fewer than 1,500 subjects contributed by 6 global collaborators. Sample metadata almost always included a de-identified subject ID, COVID-19 status, age in years and sex. HLA class I and class II types, where available, came from metadata supplied by the sample provider rather than from assay-based typing. General study outcomes and caveats: The amount of clinical and demographic metadata varied by source and participant and was provided uncurated.

TCRbeta CDR3 regions were amplified from genomic DNA using the immunoSEQ Assay, a bias-controlled multiplex PCR. The study's processing was this. The number of nucleated cells in each sample was estimated from the amplification of reference gene primers within the assay. Sequence reads were collapsed and filtered to measure the absolute abundance of every unique TCRbeta CDR3 rearrangement. Productive Simpson clonality was computed per sample as the square root of Simpson's diversity index over productive rearrangements. The clones in this table, taken by TCRdb from immuneACCESS, are in-frame only. Not every clone is retained; where verified, under half of the shortfall comes from an unresolved V gene, and the cause of the rest is unknown. That table gives V, J and clone size, and the DNA gave D and trimming. Recorded for this sample are 200,000 to 250,000 clones; about three quarters of them occurred a single time. Less than 7% of the sample lies in the top ten.

About this clone itself: Its specific antigen is unknown. One base away there is no much larger clone; base qualities are not given.

The V and J ends are trimmed by 4 bases and 3 bases, leaving 13 bases between them. Taken from the germline V gene, the CDR1 and CDR2 loops are ENHRY and SYGVKD. The CDR3, from cysteine to phenylalanine, totals 15 residues. Only the CDR3 DNA stays, 45 bases, in frame from base 1. Each collaborating institution followed its own protocols to collect whole blood in K2EDTA tubes. Collaborator samples were shipped for TCRbeta analysis as frozen whole blood, isolated PBMCs, or DNA extracted from either sample type. The source is a woman in her seventies with acute or convalescent COVID-19. The chain links TRBV10-3 with TRBJ1-5; D gene: possibly TRBD1, on 5 matching bases. The source material was peripheral blood. This receptor has the CDR3 CAISVSGDLNQPQHF. The nucleotides are TGTGCCATCAGTGTCTCGGGGGATCTCAATCAGCCCCAGCATTTT.